Shown below are 29 T cell receptor beta chains from a single sample sequenced in a study of spatial heterogeneity in lung cancer. The time point here: sample taken at primary tumor resection. Whole RNA, isolated from tumor, nontumor lung or frozen PBMC, was sequenced without prior sorting. TCRdb independently ran MiXCR on the 5' RACE reads; one entry per CDR3 protein. Here the sample spans tens of thousands of distinct CDR3 sequences, around 13% being singletons. The specimen was PBMCs, collected at surgery. The receptors derive from a male donor with early-stage non-small cell lung cancer.

This clonotype was observed a handful of times. This sequence joins TRBV6-5 and TRBJ2-2; the D is unclear. The V gene lost 10 bases and the J gene lost 1 base, with 13 bases spanning the gap. Germline V gene lookup returns CDR1 MNHEY and CDR2 SVGAGI. The CDR3 sequence is 14 residues long. The CDR3 nucleotides read TGTGCCACCGAGCAGTATCAGAACACCGGGGAGCTGTTTTTT. Protein product: CATEQYQNTGELFF.

Worth noting for this clonotype: Since a much larger clone is just one base distant, this may be a read error. This chain joins TRBV4-1 and TRBJ2-7, with 7 nucleotides matching TRBD1. The CDR3 is made up of 12 amino acids. CDR1 MGHRA and CDR2 YSYEKL come from the germline V gene. CDR3 DNA sequence: TGCGCCAACAGCCCAGGGGGCTACGAGCAGTACTTC. Protein sequence: CANSPGGYEQYF.

This clonotype has only one observation. A much larger clone lies one base from this, so it may be a read error. This chain joins TRBV10-3 and TRBJ1-2, with unresolved D. Germline V gene data show CDR1 as ENHRY and CDR2 as SYGVKD. This CDR3 comprises 13 residues. CDR3 loop: CDIKPDTNYGYTF. As DNA, the CDR3 is TGTGACATCAAGCCAGATACTAACTATGGCTACACCTTC.

This chain uses TRBV2 with TRBJ1-5; the D gene is possibly TRBD1 (6 bases). Germline CDR1 and CDR2: SNHLY and FYNNEI. V gave up 6 bases and J gave up 0 bases, with 15 bases separating them. The CDR3 runs 16 residues. CDR3 sequence (DNA): TGTGCCAGCAGATCAGACAGGAGCTATAGCAATCAGCCCCAGCATTTT. It encodes CASRSDRSYSNQPQHF.

The J gene is TRBJ2-3, the V gene TRBV15; 15 bases fit TRBD2. After removal of 5 bases from V and 6 bases from J, the junction contained 6 bases not matched to a gene. The germline V gene has CDR1 LNHNV and CDR2 YYDKDF (reference sequence). The CDR3 has 16 amino acids. CDR3 sequence: CATSGGLAGGRDTQYF. DNA for the CDR3: TGTGCCACCAGCGGCGGACTAGCGGGAGGGAGGGATACGCAGTATTTT.

This clonotype was seen more than once but under ten times. The chain has TRBV29-1 and TRBJ1-5, with a weak D call TRBD1 (6 bases). The germline CDR1 and CDR2 sequences are SQVTM and ANQGSEA. The CDR3 contains 13 residues. Between the trimmed V and J ends, which lost 4 bases and 4 bases, there was a span of 11 bases. CDR3 amino acids: CSVVWTENQPQHF. Written as DNA, the CDR3 is TGCAGCGTTGTATGGACAGAGAATCAGCCCCAGCATTTT.

The chain carries TRBV27 and TRBJ2-5; TRBD1 or TRBD2 may be the D gene (6 bases each). The germline V and J ends were trimmed by 7 bases and 5 bases, with 17 bases remaining between them. This CDR3 contains 14 residues. CDR1 is MNHEY and CDR2 is SMNVEV in the germline V gene (reference sequence). The CDR3 spells CASTLDRGGETQYF. CDR3 in DNA: TGTGCCAGCACCCTGGACAGAGGAGGGGAGACCCAGTACTTC.

Only a few counts were recorded for this clonotype. The chain uses TRBV27 and TRBJ2-3; 8 bases align to TRBD2. This CDR3 is 14 amino acids long. Trimming removed 6 bases from V and 4 bases from J; junction bases left unmatched: 6. Germline V gene data show CDR1 as MNHEY and CDR2 as SMNVEV (reference sequence). The CDR3 here is CASRSGGIADTQYF. For the CDR3, the DNA is TGTGCCAGCAGGAGCGGGGGAATCGCAGATACGCAGTATTTT.

V and J are TRBV20-1 and TRBJ1-6; 7 positions match TRBD1. The CDR3 contains 14 residues. The J segment lost 7 bases and the V segment lost 6 bases, leaving 9 bases of the junction unmatched. From germline, CDR1 is DFQATT and CDR2 SNEGSKA (reference sequence). CDR3 loop: CSAGQSQTNSPLHF. DNA of the CDR3: TGCAGTGCGGGACAGAGTCAAACCAATTCACCCCTCCACTTT.

The sample holds many counts of this clonotype. The rearrangement links TRBV5-5 to TRBJ2-1; maybe TRBD1 (6 bases). The germline gives CDR1 SGHKS, CDR2 YYEKEE (reference sequence). This CDR3 region has 14 residues. Trimming stripped 2 bases from V and 7 bases from J, with 13 bases between. The CDR3 region has the DNA TGTGCCAGCAGCTTCAGGACAGACTCTAATGAGCAGTTCTTC. As protein: CASSFRTDSNEQFF.

This chain connects TRBV20-1 to TRBJ2-3; 10 nucleotides align to TRBD2. The CDR3 length is 14 residues. Losses at the gene ends were 5 bases for V and 6 bases for J; bases not matched to a gene: 8. CDR1 and CDR2 (germline): DFQATT, SNEGSKA (reference sequence). The CDR3: CSAPSGGARDTQYF. CDR3 nucleotides: TGCAGTGCTCCCAGCGGGGGGGCACGCGATACGCAGTATTTT.

This clonotype was observed at least ten times. Written as DNA, the CDR3 is TGCAGCGCCGGGACTAGCGGATCCTACGAGCAGTACTTC. Translated, it gives CSAGTSGSYEQYF. V gene TRBV29-1 combines with J gene TRBJ2-7; TRBD2 aligns across 11 bases. This CDR3 spans 13 amino acids. J lost 1 base, V lost 7 bases, and 3 bases had no gene match. Germline V gives CDR1 SQVTM, CDR2 ANQGSEA.

This clonotype was found a few times. This chain uses TRBV5-1 with TRBJ2-1; perhaps TRBD1 as D (6 bases). The CDR3 spans 12 residues. V was cut by 4 bases and J by 8 bases, with 10 bases left in between. Germline V CDR1 and CDR2: SGHRS, YFSETQ. CDR3 coding DNA: TGCGCCAGCAGCCGGGACACGCATGAGCAGTTCTTC. Translated, it gives CASSRDTHEQFF.

This clonotype turned up a few times. This chain uses TRBV7-2 with TRBJ2-4; maybe TRBD2 (6 bases). CDR1 and CDR2 (germline): SGHTA, FQGNSA. V lost 5 bases, J lost 2 bases, and 19 bases lay in between. The CDR3 contains 17 residues. The DNA of the CDR3 is TGTGCCAGCAGCGTAGGCGGGGACGGCGATTCCAAAAACATTCAGTACTTC. Translated: CASSVGGDGDSKNIQYF.

The genes are TRBV5-1 and TRBJ2-1, with TRBD2 matching over 10 bases. The CDR3 is made up of 16 amino acids. Trimming took 0 bases from V and 6 from J; bases not matched to a gene: 6. The germline gives CDR1 SGHRS, CDR2 YFSETQ. The CDR3 bases are TGCGCCAGCAGCTTGGCGATAGCGGGAGGAGGCAATGAGCAGTTCTTC. Translated, it gives CASSLAIAGGGNEQFF.

This clonotype was observed many times. The V gene is TRBV11-3, the J gene TRBJ2-3, with TRBD2 identical over 14 bases. The germline CDR1 and CDR2 sequences are SGHNT and YENEEA. The CDR3 runs 16 residues. The V segment lost 5 bases and the J segment 4 bases; nucleotides outside the gene matches: 5. CDR3 sequence (DNA): TGTGCCAGCAGCCCGGGACTAGCGGGAGAAGCAGATACGCAGTATTTT. This sequence encodes CASSPGLAGEADTQYF.

Turning to this clonotype: With a much larger clone just one base away, this may be a read error. The CDR3 loop is CARGEEKLFF. The CDR3 DNA reads as TGTGCCCGTGGCGAGGAAAAACTGTTTTTT. The J gene is TRBJ1-4, the V gene TRBV19; D gene uncertain. CDR1 is LNHDA, CDR2 SQIVND, per germline (reference sequence). The ends were cut back, 11 bases at V and 8 bases at J, with 9 bases in the middle. CDR3 size: 10 residues.

This clonotype was detected once. The chain has TRBV12-3 or TRBV12-4 and TRBJ2-4; TRBD1 agrees at 8 bases. This CDR3 contains 17 residues. V lost 2 bases, J lost 3 bases, and 9 bases stayed unmatched. The CDR3 loop reads CASSLRTGTYHKNIQYF. CDR3 nucleotides: TGTGCCAGCAGTTTAAGGACAGGGACTTACCACAAAAACATTCAGTACTTC.

Concerning this clonotype itself: One junction end disagrees with the germline gene, perhaps due to a read error. The rearrangement links TRBV5-5 to TRBJ2-7; 8 bases align to TRBD1. The germline V gene has CDR1 SGHKS and CDR2 YYEKEE (reference sequence). CDR3 length: 14 amino acids. CDR3 in DNA: TGTGGCAGCAGCTTTGGACAGGGTCTAGGGGAGCAGTACTTC. This codes for CGSSFGQGLGEQYF.

The table lists this clonotype with many counts. The chain combines TRBV20-1 with TRBJ1-6, with 8 bases that match TRBD1. CDR1 DFQATT and CDR2 SNEGSKA come from the germline V gene (reference sequence). The V segment lost 3 bases and the J segment 5 bases; nucleotides outside the gene matches: 12. This CDR3 comprises 17 residues. CDR3 sequence reads: CSASFRGRGGDNSPLHF. CDR3 in DNA: TGCAGTGCTAGCTTCAGGGGGCGCGGAGGGGATAATTCACCCCTCCACTTT.

In its sample, this clonotype was seen many times. The chain recombines TRBV20-1 with TRBJ2-2, with 15 bases that match TRBD2. The germline V gene encodes CDR1 DFQATT and CDR2 SNEGSKA (reference sequence). V lost 6 bases to trimming and J lost 3 bases; unmatched junction nucleotides: 2. CDR3 length: 15 amino acids. The CDR3 reads CSARTSGRDTGELFF. In DNA form, the CDR3 reads TGCAGTGCCCGGACTAGCGGGAGGGACACCGGGGAGCTGTTTTTT.

The chain couples TRBV2 to TRBJ2-5; 10 positions match TRBD2. Germline CDR1 is SNHLY and CDR2 is FYNNEI. V lost 6 bases to trimming and J lost 4 bases; unmatched junction nucleotides: 8. This CDR3 has 15 residues. In nucleotides, the CDR3 is TGTGCCAGCAGCCGCGTCCTAGCGGGAGTAGAGACCCAGTACTTC. Residues: CASSRVLAGVETQYF.

The chain is built from TRBV20-1 and TRBJ1-1; 7 bases match TRBD1. Trimming took 3 bases from V and 11 from J; bases not matched to a gene: 12. The CDR3 loop spans 13 amino acids. The V gene's germline CDR1 is DFQATT and CDR2 SNEGSKA (reference sequence). CDR3 DNA sequence: TGCAGTGCTAGCCAGGGGGGTGGAAGTTCGGCTTTCTTT. Protein sequence: CSASQGGGSSAFF.

The sample holds a few counts of this clonotype. The CDR3 DNA sequence: TGTGCCAGCGGGACGGCGTACGAGCAGTACTTC. Amino acid sequence: CASGTAYEQYF. The chain carries TRBV7-9 and TRBJ2-7; perhaps D is TRBD1 or TRBD2 (5 bases each). CDR1 and CDR2 (germline): SEHNR, FQNEAQ (reference sequence). This CDR3 has 11 amino acids. Trimming stripped 8 bases from V and 4 bases from J, with 9 bases between.

This clonotype turned up a few times. The DNA of the CDR3 is TGCAGTGCTAGAAGGGGCGCAGACCCTAATGAAAAACTGTTTTTT. The encoded protein is CSARRGADPNEKLFF. This sequence joins TRBV20-1 and TRBJ1-4; D might be TRBD1 (5 bases). Germline CDR1 and CDR2: DFQATT and SNEGSKA (reference sequence). This CDR3 has 15 residues. With 2 bases removed from V and 3 bases from J, the gap between germline ends came to 13 bases.

This clonotype occurred a few times. The V and J genes are TRBV20-1 and TRBJ2-1; 12 bases map to TRBD2. Unmatched junction bases numbered 4, after V lost 5 bases and J lost 8 bases. This CDR3 is built from 13 residues. The germline V gene encodes CDR1 DFQATT and CDR2 SNEGSKA (reference sequence). The CDR3 loop reads CSALAGGPDEQFF. In DNA form, the CDR3 reads TGCAGTGCTCTAGCGGGAGGGCCAGATGAGCAGTTCTTC.

In its sample, this clonotype was seen a few times. The DNA for the CDR3 is TGTGCCAGCAGTGTAGGGCGGAGCTCCTACGAGCAGTACTTC. It translates to CASSVGRSSYEQYF. The J gene is TRBJ2-7, the V gene TRBV7-2, with D unclear. This CDR3 has 14 residues. Trimming cost V 6 bases and J 0 bases, with 12 bases left between them. Germline values: CDR1 SGHTA, CDR2 FQGNSA.

This clonotype was observed at least ten times. The chain uses TRBV5-5 and TRBJ2-2; no clear D. V lost 1 base and J 5 bases, leaving 6 bases between the germline ends. Germline V gene sequence: CDR1 SGHKS, CDR2 YYEKEE (reference sequence). This CDR3 has 13 residues. The CDR3 DNA reads as TGTGCCAGCAGCTTGTCTTATACCGGGGAGCTGTTTTTT. It encodes CASSLSYTGELFF.

This sequence joins TRBV27 and TRBJ2-7; no clear D gene. The V gene's germline CDR1 is MNHEY and CDR2 SMNVEV (reference sequence). The CDR3 loop spans 13 amino acids. Trimming stripped 3 bases from V and 6 bases from J, with 12 bases between. The chain's CDR3 is CASSLGRLGEQYF. The CDR3 DNA reads TGTGCCAGCAGTTTGGGAAGGCTCGGCGAGCAGTACTTC.